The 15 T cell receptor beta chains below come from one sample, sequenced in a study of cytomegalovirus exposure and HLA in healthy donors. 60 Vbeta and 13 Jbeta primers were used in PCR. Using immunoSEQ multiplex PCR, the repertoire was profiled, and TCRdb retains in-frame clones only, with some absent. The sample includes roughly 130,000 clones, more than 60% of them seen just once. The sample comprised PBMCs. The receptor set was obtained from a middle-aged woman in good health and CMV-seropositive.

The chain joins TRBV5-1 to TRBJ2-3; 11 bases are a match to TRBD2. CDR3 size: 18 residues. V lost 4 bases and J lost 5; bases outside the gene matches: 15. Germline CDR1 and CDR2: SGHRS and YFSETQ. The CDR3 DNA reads TGCGCCAGCAGCCACCCCGCGCTAGCGGGGGGACGTAGAGATACGCAGTATTTT. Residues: CASSHPALAGGRRDTQYF.

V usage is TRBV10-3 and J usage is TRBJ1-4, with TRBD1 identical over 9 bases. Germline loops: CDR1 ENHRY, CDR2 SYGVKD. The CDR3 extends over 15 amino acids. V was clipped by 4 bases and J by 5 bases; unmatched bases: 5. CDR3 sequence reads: CAISGTGGANEKLFF. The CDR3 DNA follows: TGTGCCATCAGTGGCACAGGGGGCGCCAATGAAAAACTGTTTTTT.

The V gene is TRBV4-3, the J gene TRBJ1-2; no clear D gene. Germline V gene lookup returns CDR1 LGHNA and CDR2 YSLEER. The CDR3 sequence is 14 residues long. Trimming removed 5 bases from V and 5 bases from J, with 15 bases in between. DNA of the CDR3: TGCGCCAGCAGCGAGACCTCCCCGGGATATGGCTACACCTTC. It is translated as CASSETSPGYGYTF.

The CDR3 coding sequence is TGCGCCAGCAGCTTGGCGGTGGGACACCCCAGGTGGACAGATACGCAGTATTTT. As protein: CASSLAVGHPRWTDTQYF. The J gene is TRBJ2-3, the V gene TRBV5-1, with D maybe TRBD1 (6 bases). The CDR3 is 18 amino acids. The V gene lost 0 bases and the J gene lost 3 bases, with 20 bases spanning the gap. Germline V gene data show CDR1 as SGHRS and CDR2 as YFSETQ.

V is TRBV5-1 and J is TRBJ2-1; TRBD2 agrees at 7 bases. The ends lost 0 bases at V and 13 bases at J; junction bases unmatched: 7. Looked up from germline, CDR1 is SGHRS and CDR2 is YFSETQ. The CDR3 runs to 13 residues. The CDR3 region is CASSLAGRSLQFF. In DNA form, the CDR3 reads TGCGCCAGCAGCTTGGCCGGGAGGTCCCTACAGTTCTTC. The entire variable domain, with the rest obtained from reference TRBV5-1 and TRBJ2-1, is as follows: KAGVTQTPRYLIKTRGQQVTLSCSPISGHRSVSWYQQTPGQGLQFLFEYFSETQRNKGNFPGRFSGRQFSNSRSEMNVSTLELGDSALYLCASSLAGRSLQFFGPGTRLTVL.

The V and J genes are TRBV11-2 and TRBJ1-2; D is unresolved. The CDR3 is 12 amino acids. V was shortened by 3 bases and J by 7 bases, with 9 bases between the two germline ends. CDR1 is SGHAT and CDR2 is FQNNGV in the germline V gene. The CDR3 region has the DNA TGTGCCAGCAGCTTCACAACAAGTGGCTACACCTTC. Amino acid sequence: CASSFTTSGYTF.

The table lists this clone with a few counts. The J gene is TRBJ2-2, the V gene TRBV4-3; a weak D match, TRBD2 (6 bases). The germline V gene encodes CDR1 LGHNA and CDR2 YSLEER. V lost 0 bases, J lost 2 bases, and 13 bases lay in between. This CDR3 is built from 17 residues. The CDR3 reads CASSQDLPGVNTGELFF. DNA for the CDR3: TGCGCCAGCAGCCAAGATTTACCGGGGGTCAACACCGGGGAGCTGTTTTTT.

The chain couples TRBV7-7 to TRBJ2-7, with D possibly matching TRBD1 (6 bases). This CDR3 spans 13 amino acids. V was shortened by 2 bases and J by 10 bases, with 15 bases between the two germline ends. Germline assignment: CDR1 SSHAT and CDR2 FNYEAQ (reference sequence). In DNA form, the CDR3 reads TGTGCCAGCAGCTTATTCGGGACATCTCAACAGTACTTC. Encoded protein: CASSLFGTSQQYF.

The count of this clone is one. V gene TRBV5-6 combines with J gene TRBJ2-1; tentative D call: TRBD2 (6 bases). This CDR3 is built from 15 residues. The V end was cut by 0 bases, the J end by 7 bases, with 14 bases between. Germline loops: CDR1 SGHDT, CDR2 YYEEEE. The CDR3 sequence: CASSLGGLGGNEQFF. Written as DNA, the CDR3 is TGTGCCAGCAGCTTGGGTGGACTGGGAGGTAATGAGCAGTTCTTC.

The CDR3, as DNA: TGTGCCAGTAGAGTATCGGCAGGGGATTTGTGCTACACCTTC. It translates to CASRVSAGDLCYTF. The gene calls are TRBV19 and TRBJ1-2; the D gene is possibly TRBD1 (6 bases). Trimming took off 6 bases at V and 9 bases at J, with 20 bases between the two ends. The V gene's germline CDR1 is LNHDA and CDR2 SQIVND (reference sequence). The CDR3 has 14 amino acids.

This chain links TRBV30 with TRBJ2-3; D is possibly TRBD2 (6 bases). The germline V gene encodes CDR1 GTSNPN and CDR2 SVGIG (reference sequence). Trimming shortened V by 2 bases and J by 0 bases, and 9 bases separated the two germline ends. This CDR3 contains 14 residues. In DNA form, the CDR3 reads TGTGCCTGGAGTCCGGGGACTAGCACAGATACGCAGTATTTT. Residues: CAWSPGTSTDTQYF.

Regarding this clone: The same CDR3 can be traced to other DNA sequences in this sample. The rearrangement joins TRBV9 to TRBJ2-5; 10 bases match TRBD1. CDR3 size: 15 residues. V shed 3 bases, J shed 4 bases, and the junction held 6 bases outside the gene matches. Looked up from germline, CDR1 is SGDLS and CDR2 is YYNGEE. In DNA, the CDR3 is TGTGCCAGCAGCGCAAGACAGGGGGCGCGAGAGACCCAGTACTTC. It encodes CASSARQGARETQYF.

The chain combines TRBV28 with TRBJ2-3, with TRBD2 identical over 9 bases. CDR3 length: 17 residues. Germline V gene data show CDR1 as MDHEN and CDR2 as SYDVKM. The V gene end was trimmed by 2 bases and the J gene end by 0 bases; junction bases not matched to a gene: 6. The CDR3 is CASSLAGGFLSTDTQYF. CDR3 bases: TGTGCCAGCAGTTTAGCGGGAGGGTTCCTTAGCACAGATACGCAGTATTTT.

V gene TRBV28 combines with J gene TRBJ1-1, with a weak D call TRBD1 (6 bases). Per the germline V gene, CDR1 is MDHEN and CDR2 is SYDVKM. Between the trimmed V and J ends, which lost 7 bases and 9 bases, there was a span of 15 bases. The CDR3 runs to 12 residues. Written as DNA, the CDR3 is TGTGCCAGCATTACAGGGCCCCGACAAGCTTTCTTT. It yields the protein CASITGPRQAFF.

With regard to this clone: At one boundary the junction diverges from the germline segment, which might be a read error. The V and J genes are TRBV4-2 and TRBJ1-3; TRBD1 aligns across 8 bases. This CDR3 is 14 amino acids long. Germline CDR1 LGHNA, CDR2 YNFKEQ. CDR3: CASSQGGQDREMDF. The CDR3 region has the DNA TGTGCCAGCAGCCAGGGCGGGCAGGACAGGGAAATGGATTTT.